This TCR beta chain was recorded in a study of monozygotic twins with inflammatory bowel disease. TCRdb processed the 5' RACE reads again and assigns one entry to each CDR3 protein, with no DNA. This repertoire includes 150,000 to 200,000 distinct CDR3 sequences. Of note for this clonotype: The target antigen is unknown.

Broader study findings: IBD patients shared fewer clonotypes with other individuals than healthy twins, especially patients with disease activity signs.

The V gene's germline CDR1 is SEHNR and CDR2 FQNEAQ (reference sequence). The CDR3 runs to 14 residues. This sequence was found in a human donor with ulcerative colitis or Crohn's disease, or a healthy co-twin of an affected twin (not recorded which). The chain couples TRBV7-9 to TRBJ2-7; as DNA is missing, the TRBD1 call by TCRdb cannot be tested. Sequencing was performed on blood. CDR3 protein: CASSLAPGSHEQYF.